The clone carrying this T cell receptor (beta chain) was picked up a small number of times. TCRdb's table, derived via immunoSEQ multiplex PCR, lists solely in-frame clones and lacks some. This table holds fewer than 80,000 clones, around 89% found once. V lost 3 bases, J lost 4 bases, and 4 bases lay in between. This CDR3 is built from 12 residues. Germline CDR1 reads SGDLS; CDR2 reads YYNGEE. This record belongs to a study of OX40 agonist ivuxolimab in advanced cancers. Study-level background: Patients were dosed with the agonistic anti-OX40 (CD134) antibody ivuxolimab. Three patients got partial responses; one had hepatocellular carcinoma and two had cutaneous melanoma. Enrolled patients in dose escalation had cancers that were hepatocellular carcinoma, melanoma, renal cell or head and neck cancer. The mean age was around 56 years, ranging from about 20 to 79, with 80% to 85% of participants male.

This chain uses TRBV9 with TRBJ1-4; D remains unclear. The input for sequencing was CD4+ or CD8+ T cells sorted from blood, taken in a trial of the OX40 agonist ivuxolimab. The clonotype originates from an adult with an advanced solid tumor such as melanoma, head and neck, liver or kidney cancer. The DNA for the CDR3 is TGTGCCAGCAGCGGGCTTAATGAAAAACTGTTTTTT. Its translation is CASSGLNEKLFF.